These T cell receptor beta chains were read from a single sample in a study of T cell changes during pregnancy in multiple sclerosis. Profiling relied on immunoSEQ multiplex PCR, and the TCRdb table lists in-frame clones only, not all of them. The data show more than 35,000 clones, roughly 93% seen once. The sample was CD4+ T cells from peripheral blood mononuclear cells, taken in the second trimester of pregnancy. Receptors originate from a female donor with multiple sclerosis, enrolled in a pregnancy study. The CDR3 runs from the conserved cysteine through the conserved F or W. The D gene is left open where the match is weak. The size entry is marked missing in some rows and otherwise reads once, few, many or a size class.

J gene: TRBJ2-1; clone size: -; V gene: TRBV14; D gene: TRBD2; CDR3 protein: CASSQEGGNPGNEQFF; CDR3 DNA: TGTGCCAGCAGCCAAGAGGGGGGGAACCCTGGCAATGAGCAGTTCTTC
J gene: TRBJ2-7; clone size: -; V gene: TRBV28; D gene: TRBD1; CDR3 protein: CASRSTRTGGSYEQYF; CDR3 DNA: TGTGCCAGCAGATCTACCCGGACAGGTGGCTCCTACGAGCAGTACTTC
J gene: TRBJ1-6; clone size: -; V gene: TRBV7-3; D gene: TRBD1; CDR3 protein: CASSRTGGNSPLHF; CDR3 DNA: TGTGCCAGCAGCCGGACAGGGGGCAATTCACCCCTCCACTTT
J gene: TRBJ2-7; clone size: -; V gene: TRBV7-2; D gene: TRBD2; CDR3 protein: CASSLVGTSNEQYF; CDR3 DNA: TGTGCCAGCAGCTTAGTTGGGACTAGTAACGAGCAGTACTTC
J gene: TRBJ1-4; clone size: -; V gene: TRBV30; D gene: -; CDR3 protein: CAWKQGFNEKLFF; CDR3 DNA: TGTGCCTGGAAACAGGGCTTTAATGAAAAACTGTTTTTT
J gene: TRBJ1-5; clone size: -; V gene: TRBV7-2; D gene: -; CDR3 protein: CASSLEAGNQPQHF; CDR3 DNA: TGTGCCAGCAGCTTAGAGGCAGGGAATCAGCCCCAGCATTTT
J gene: TRBJ1-4; clone size: -; V gene: TRBV7-9; D gene: -; CDR3 protein: CASSPRGEGKLFF; CDR3 DNA: TGTGCCAGCAGCCCCCGAGGGGAGGGAAAACTGTTTTTT
J gene: TRBJ1-2; clone size: once; V gene: TRBV7-8; D gene: TRBD1; CDR3 protein: CASSPALTGALYGYTF; CDR3 DNA: TGTGCCAGCAGCCCCGCCTTAACAGGGGCTCTCTATGGCTACACCTTC
J gene: TRBJ2-7; clone size: -; V gene: TRBV10-2; D gene: -; CDR3 protein: CATQTSDRFSYEQYF; CDR3 DNA: TGCGCCACCCAAACCTCTGACAGGTTCTCCTACGAGCAGTACTTC
J gene: TRBJ1-1; clone size: -; V gene: TRBV28; D gene: TRBD1; CDR3 protein: CASTLTGTNTEAFF; CDR3 DNA: TGTGCCAGCACCCTGACAGGGACGAACACTGAAGCTTTCTTT
J gene: TRBJ2-1; clone size: -; V gene: TRBV19; D gene: TRBD2; CDR3 protein: CASRPTGLAGGRIYNEQFF; CDR3 DNA: TGTGCCAGTAGGCCAACGGGACTAGCGGGAGGGCGGATCTACAATGAGCAGTTCTTC
J gene: TRBJ2-1; clone size: -; V gene: TRBV6-5; D gene: TRBD2; CDR3 protein: CASSRLAGGREQFF; CDR3 DNA: TGTGCCAGCAGCCGACTAGCGGGGGGCCGGGAGCAGTTCTTC
J gene: TRBJ1-4; clone size: -; V gene: TRBV9; D gene: -; CDR3 protein: CASSAGRTTTNEKLFF; CDR3 DNA: TGTGCCAGCAGCGCCGGACGGACTACAACTAATGAAAAACTGTTTTTT
J gene: TRBJ2-1; clone size: -; V gene: TRBV7-3; D gene: TRBD2; CDR3 protein: CASSLSRTGTSASYNEQFF; CDR3 DNA: TGTGCCAGCAGCTTATCCCGAACCGGGACTAGCGCCTCCTACAATGAGCAGTTCTTC
J gene: TRBJ2-1; clone size: -; V gene: TRBV2; D gene: TRBD2; CDR3 protein: CASSLAGGPSNEQFF; CDR3 DNA: TGTGCCAGCAGTTTAGCGGGGGGGCCCTCCAATGAGCAGTTCTTC
J gene: TRBJ2-5; clone size: once; V gene: TRBV10-3; D gene: -; CDR3 protein: CAISGAKTGGETQYF; CDR3 DNA: TGTGCCATCAGTGGGGCTAAAACTGGTGGAGAGACCCAGTACTTC